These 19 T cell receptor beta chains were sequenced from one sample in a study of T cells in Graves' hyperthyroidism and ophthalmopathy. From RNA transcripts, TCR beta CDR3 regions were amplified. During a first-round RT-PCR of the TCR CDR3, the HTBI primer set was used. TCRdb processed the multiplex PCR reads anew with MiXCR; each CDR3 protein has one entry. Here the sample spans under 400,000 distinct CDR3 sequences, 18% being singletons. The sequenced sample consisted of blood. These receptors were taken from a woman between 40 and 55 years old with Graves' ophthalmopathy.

The CDR3: CASSSMRDWNTEAFF. The CDR3 nucleotides are TGTGCCAGCAGTTCTATGCGGGACTGGAACACTGAAGCTTTCTTT. V gene TRBV12-3 or TRBV12-4 combines with J gene TRBJ1-1, with TRBD1 as a possible D gene (5 bases). V was shortened by 4 bases and J by 1 base, with 13 bases between the two germline ends. This CDR3 has 15 residues.

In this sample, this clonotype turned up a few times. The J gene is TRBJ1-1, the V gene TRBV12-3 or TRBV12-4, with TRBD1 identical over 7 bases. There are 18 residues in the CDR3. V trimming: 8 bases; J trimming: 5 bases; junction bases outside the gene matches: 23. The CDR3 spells CASGGRYQGKGAGTEAFF. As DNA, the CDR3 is TGTGCCAGCGGAGGGAGGTACCAGGGCAAGGGGGCGGGTACTGAAGCTTTCTTT.

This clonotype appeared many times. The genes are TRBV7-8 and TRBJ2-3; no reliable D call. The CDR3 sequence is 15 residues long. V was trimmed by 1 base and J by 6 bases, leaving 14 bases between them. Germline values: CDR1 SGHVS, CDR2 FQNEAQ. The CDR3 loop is CASSLVRFALDTQYF. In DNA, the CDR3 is TGTGCCAGCAGCTTAGTCCGATTCGCCTTGGATACGCAGTATTTT.

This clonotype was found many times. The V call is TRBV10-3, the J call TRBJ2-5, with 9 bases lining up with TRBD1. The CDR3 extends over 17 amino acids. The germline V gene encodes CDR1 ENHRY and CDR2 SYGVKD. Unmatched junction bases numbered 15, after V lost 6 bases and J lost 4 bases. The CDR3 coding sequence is TGTGCCATCAGGTCGACCCCTGACAGGGGGGGGCGAGAGACCCAGTACTTC. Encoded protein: CAIRSTPDRGGRETQYF.

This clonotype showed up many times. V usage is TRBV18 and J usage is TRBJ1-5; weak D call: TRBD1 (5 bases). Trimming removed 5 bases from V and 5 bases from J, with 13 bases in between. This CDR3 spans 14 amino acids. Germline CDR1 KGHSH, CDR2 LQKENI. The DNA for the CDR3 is TGTGCCAGCTCATCCAGGGACTTCGATCAGCCCCAGCATTTT. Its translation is CASSSRDFDQPQHF.

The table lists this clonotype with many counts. The CDR3 is CASSDNRRPYEQYF. CDR3 bases: TGTGCCAGCAGTGACAACAGGAGACCCTACGAGCAGTACTTC. The V gene is TRBV12-3 or TRBV12-4, the J gene TRBJ2-7; a possible D gene is TRBD1 (5 bases). Trimming cost V 5 bases and J 2 bases, with 13 bases left between them. There are 14 residues in the CDR3.

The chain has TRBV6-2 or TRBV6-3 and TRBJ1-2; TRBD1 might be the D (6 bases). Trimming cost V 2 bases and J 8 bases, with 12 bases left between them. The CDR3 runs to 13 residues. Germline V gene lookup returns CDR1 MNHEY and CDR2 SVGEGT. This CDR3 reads CASSYRGGAGYTF. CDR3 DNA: TGTGCCAGCAGTTACCGGGGGGGCGCGGGCTACACCTTC.

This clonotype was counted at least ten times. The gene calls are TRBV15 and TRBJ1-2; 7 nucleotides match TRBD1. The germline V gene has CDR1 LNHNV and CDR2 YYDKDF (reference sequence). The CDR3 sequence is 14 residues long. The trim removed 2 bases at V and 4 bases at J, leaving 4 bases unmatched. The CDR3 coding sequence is TGTGCCACCAGCAGACCGGACAGGCCCTATGGCTACACCTTC. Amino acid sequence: CATSRPDRPYGYTF.

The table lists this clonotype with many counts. The DNA for the CDR3 is TGTGCCAGCAGTTTCTTAATAGCGGGAAGAGAATCCTACGAGCAGTACTTC. Residues: CASSFLIAGRESYEQYF. The chain uses TRBV6-5 and TRBJ2-7; the match to TRBD2 covers 8 bases. Germline V gene data show CDR1 as MNHEY and CDR2 as SVGAGI. The CDR3 has 17 amino acids. Losses at the gene ends were 4 bases for V and 1 base for J; bases not matched to a gene: 12.

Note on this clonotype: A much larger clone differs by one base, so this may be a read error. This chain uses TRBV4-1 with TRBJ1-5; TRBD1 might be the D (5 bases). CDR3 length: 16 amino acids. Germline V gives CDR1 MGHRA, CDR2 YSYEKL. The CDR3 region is CAISQGNRQSNQPQHF. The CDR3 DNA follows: TGCGCCATCAGCCAAGGGAATAGACAGAGCAATCAGCCCCAGCATTTT.

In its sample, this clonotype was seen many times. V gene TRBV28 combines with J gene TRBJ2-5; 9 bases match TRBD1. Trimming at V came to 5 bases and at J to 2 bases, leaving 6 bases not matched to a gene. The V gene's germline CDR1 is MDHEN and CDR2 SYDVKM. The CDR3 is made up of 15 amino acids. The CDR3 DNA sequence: TGTGCCAGCAGTCTCTCCGGGACAGGGCAAGAGACCCAGTACTTC. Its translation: CASSLSGTGQETQYF.

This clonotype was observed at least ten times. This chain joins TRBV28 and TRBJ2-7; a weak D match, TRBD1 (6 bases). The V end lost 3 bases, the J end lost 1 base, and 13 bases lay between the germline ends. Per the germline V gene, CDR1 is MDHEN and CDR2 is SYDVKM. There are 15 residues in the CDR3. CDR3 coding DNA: TGTGCCAGCAGTTTGGGGGACACGCCTTCCTACGAGCAGTACTTC. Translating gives CASSLGDTPSYEQYF.

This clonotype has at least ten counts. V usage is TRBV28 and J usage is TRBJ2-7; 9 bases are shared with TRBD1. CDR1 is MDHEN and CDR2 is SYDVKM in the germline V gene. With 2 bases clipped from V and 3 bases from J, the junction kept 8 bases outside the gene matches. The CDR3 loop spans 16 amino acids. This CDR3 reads CASSLLPGQGVYEQYF. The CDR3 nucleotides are TGTGCCAGCAGTTTACTCCCGGGACAGGGTGTCTACGAGCAGTACTTC.

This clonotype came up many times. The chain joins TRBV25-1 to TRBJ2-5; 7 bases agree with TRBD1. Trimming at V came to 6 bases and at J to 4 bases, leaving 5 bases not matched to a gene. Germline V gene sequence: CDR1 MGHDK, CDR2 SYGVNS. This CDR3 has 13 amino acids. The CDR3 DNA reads TGTGCCAGCAGAACGACAGGGACAGAGACCCAGTACTTC. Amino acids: CASRTTGTETQYF.

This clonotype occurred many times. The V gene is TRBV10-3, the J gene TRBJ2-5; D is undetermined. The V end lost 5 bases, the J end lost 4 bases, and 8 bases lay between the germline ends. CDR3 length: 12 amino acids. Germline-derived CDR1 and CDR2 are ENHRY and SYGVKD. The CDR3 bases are TGTGCCATCAGTCGGACGTCAGAGACCCAGTACTTC. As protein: CAISRTSETQYF.

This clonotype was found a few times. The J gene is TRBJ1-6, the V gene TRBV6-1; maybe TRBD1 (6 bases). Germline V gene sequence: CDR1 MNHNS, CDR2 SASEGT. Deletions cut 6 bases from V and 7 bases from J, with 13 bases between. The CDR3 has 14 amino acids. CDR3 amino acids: CASSRGAHNSPLHF. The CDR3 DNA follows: TGTGCCAGCAGCCGGGGGGCTCACAATTCACCCCTCCACTTT.

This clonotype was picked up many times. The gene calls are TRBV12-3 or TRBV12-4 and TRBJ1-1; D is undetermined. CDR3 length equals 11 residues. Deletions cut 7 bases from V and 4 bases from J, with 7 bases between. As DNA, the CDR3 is TGTGCCAGCACTTACGCCACTGAAGCTTTCTTT. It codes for CASTYATEAFF.

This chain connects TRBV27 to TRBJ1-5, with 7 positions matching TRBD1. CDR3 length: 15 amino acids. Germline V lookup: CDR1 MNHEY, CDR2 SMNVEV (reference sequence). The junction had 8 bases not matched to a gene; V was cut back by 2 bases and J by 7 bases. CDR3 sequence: CASSLPREGGQPQHF. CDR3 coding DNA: TGTGCCAGCAGTTTACCCCGGGAAGGGGGCCAGCCCCAGCATTTT.

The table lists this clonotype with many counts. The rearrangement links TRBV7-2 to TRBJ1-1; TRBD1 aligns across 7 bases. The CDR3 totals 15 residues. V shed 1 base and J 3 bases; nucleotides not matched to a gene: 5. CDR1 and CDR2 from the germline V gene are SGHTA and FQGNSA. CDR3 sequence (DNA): TGTGCCAGCAGCTTAGTACCAGGGGGTCACACTGAAGCTTTCTTT. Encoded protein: CASSLVPGGHTEAFF.